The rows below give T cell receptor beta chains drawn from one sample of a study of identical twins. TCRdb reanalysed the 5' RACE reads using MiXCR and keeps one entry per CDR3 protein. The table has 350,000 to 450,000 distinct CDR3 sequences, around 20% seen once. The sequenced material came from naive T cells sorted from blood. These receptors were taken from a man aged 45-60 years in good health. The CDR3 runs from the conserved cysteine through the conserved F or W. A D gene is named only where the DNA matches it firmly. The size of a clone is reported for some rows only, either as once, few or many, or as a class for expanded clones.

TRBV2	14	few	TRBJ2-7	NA	TGTGCCAGCAACAAGGACTACAATTTCTACGAGCAGTACTTC	CASNKDYNFYEQYF
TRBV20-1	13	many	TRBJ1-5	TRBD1	TGCAGTGCTGGAAGACAGGGGATAGGGCCCCAGCATTTT	CSAGRQGIGPQHF
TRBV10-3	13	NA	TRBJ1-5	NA	TGTGCCATCAGCCACAATAGCAATCAGCCCCAGCATTTT	CAISHNSNQPQHF
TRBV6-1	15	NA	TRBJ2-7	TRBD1	TGTGCCAGCGGAAACAACAGGGGTTTCGATCACGAGCAGTACTTC	CASGNNRGFDHEQYF
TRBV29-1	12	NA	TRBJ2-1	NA	TGCAGCGTTGAACGGAGCTACAATGAGCAGTTCTTC	CSVERSYNEQFF
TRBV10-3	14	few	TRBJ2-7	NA	TGTGCCATCAGTGAGTCAGGGTACGGGGTCGAGCAGTACTTC	CAISESGYGVEQYF
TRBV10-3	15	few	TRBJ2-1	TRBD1	TGTGCCATCAGTGAGACAGGGGGCGAGTACAATGAGCAGTTCTTC	CAISETGGEYNEQFF
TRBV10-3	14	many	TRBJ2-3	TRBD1	TGTGCCATCAGCCCGGACAGGAGCACAGATACGCAGTATTTT	CAISPDRSTDTQYF
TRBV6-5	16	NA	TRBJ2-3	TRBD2	TGTGCCAGCAGTTACTTAATAGCGGGCGACACAGATACGCAGTATTTT	CASSYLIAGDTDTQYF
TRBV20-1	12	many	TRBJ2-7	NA	TGCAGTGCTAGAGTAGGCCCCCAATCGGAGTACTTC	CSARVGPQSEYF
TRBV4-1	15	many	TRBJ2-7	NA	TGCGCCAGCAGCCCGCGAGGGGACCCTCCTTACGAGCAGTACTTC	CASSPRGDPPYEQYF
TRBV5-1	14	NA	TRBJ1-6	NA	TGCGCCAGCAGCTTGGAAATGCCAGCTTCACCCCTCCACTTT	CASSLEMPASPLHF
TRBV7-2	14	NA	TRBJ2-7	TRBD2	TGTGCCAGCAGCTCTAGCGGGAGTTCGGAAGAGCAGTACTTC	CASSSSGSSEEQYF
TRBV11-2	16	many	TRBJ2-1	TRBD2	TGTGCCAGCAGTTCGACTAGCGGGTCCTCTTTCAATGAGCAGTTCTTC	CASSSTSGSSFNEQFF
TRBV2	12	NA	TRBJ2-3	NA	TGTGCCAGCAGGCTCCGAACGGATACGCAGTATTTT	CASRLRTDTQYF
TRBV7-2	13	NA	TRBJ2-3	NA	TGTGCCAGCAGCTTGGGGGACCGAGTTTCGCAGTATTTT	CASSLGDRVSQYF
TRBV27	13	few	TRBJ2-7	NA	TGTGCCAGCAGTTTATCGAGTAGGGGTGAGCAGTACTTC	CASSLSSRGEQYF
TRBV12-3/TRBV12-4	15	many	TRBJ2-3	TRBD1	TGTGCCAGCAGTTCCCGGACAGGGAGCACAGATACGCAGTATTTT	CASSSRTGSTDTQYF
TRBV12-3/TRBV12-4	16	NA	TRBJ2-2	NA	TGTGCCAGCAGTTTTGGAGCGCCCTTAAACACCGGGGAGCTGTTTTTT	CASSFGAPLNTGELFF
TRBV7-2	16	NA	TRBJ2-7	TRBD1	TGTGCCAGCAGCTTAGAACGGGACAGGGTGGCCTACGAGCAGTACTTC	CASSLERDRVAYEQYF
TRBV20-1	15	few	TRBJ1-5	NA	TGCAGTGCTAGAGAGGGGACTCTCGGAGGGCAGCCCCAGCATTTT	CSAREGTLGGQPQHF
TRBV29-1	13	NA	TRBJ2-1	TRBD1	TGCAGCGTTACCGGACAGGTAAACAATGAGCAGTTCTTC	CSVTGQVNNEQFF
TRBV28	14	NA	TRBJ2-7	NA	TGTGCCAGCAGTTTAAGGCTTAGGCCGGGCGAGCAGTACTTC	CASSLRLRPGEQYF
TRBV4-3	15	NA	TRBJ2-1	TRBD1	TGCGCCAGCAGCCAAGTGTCAGGGGGCATGTATGAGCAGTTCTTC	CASSQVSGGMYEQFF
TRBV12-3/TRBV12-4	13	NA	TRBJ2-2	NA	TGTGCCAGCAGTTCCCCAGGGGAGTGGGAGCTGTTTTTT	CASSSPGEWELFF
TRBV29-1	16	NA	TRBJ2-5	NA	TGCAGCGTTGAAGACCGCTTCGGGGCGGCTCAAGAGACCCAGTACTTC	CSVEDRFGAAQETQYF
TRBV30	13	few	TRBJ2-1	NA	TGTGCCTGGAGTTCAGGACTTTACAATGAGCAGTTCTTC	CAWSSGLYNEQFF
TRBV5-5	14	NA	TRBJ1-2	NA	TGTGCCAGCAGCCTGCAGGAGCCGTCCTATGGCTACACCTTC	CASSLQEPSYGYTF
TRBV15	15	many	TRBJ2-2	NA	TGTGCCACCAGCGGACGGATAGATAACACCGGGGAGCTGTTTTTT	CATSGRIDNTGELFF
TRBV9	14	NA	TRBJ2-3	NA	TGTGCCAGCAGCGTAGTGCTAGCCCAAGATACGCAGTATTTT	CASSVVLAQDTQYF
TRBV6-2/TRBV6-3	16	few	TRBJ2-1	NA	TGTGCCAGCAGATCTCGGGACTTTAGCTCCTACAATGAGCAGTTCTTC	CASRSRDFSSYNEQFF
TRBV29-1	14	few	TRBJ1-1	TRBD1	TGCAGCGTTGACCAGTCAGGGGGCAGCACTGAAGCTTTCTTT	CSVDQSGGSTEAFF
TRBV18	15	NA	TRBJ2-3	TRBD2	TGTGCCAGCTCCCAACTAGCGGATAGCACAGATACGCAGTATTTT	CASSQLADSTDTQYF
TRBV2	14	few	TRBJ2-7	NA	TGTGCCAGCAGGCTTGCGCAGGCCTACTACGAGCAGTACTTC	CASRLAQAYYEQYF
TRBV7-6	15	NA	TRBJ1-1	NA	TGTGCCAGCAGCTCAACGAGGGTTGGTGGCACTGAAGCTTTCTTT	CASSSTRVGGTEAFF
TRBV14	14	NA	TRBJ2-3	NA	TGTGCCAGCAGCCAATTCTTATCCTCCGATACGCAGTATTTT	CASSQFLSSDTQYF
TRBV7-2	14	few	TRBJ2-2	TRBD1	TGTGCCAGCAACCCAAGTAGGGGGCCCGGGGAGCTGTTTTTT	CASNPSRGPGELFF
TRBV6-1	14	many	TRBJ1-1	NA	TGTGCCAGCAGTCCCCAGGTGGGAAACACTGAAGCTTTCTTT	CASSPQVGNTEAFF
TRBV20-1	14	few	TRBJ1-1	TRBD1	TGCAGTGCTGATGGGGGACAGGGAAGGACTGAAGCTTTCTTT	CSADGGQGRTEAFF
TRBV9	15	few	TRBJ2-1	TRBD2	TGTGCCAGCAGCCCCCCGGGACTACCCTACAATGAGCAGTTCTTC	CASSPPGLPYNEQFF
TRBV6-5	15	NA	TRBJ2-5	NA	TGTGCCAGCAGTTACTCTTCCGGGGCACAAGAGACCCAGTACTTC	CASSYSSGAQETQYF
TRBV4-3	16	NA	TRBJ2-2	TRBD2	TGCGCCAGCAGCCAAGATTCCCTAGCGGGAACCGGGGAGCTGTTTTTT	CASSQDSLAGTGELFF
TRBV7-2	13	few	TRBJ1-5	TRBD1	TGTGCCAGCACCTACAGGGGAGATCAGCCCCAGCATTTT	CASTYRGDQPQHF
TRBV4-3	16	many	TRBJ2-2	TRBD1	TGCGCCAGCAGCCAAGAGGGGGGACAGGGGTTCGGGGAGCTGTTTTTT	CASSQEGGQGFGELFF
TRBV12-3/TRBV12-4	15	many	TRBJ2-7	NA	TGTGCCAGCGGGGATCCCCGGGACACCTCCTACGAGCAGTACTTC	CASGDPRDTSYEQYF
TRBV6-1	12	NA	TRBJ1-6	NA	TGTGCCATAAGGGACTTACATTCACCCCTCCACTTT	CAIRDLHSPLHF
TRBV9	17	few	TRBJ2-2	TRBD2	TGTGCCAGCAGCCCAAGACTAGCGGGAGGGTTATTCGGGGAGCTGTTTTTT	CASSPRLAGGLFGELFF
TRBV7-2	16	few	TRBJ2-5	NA	TGTGCCAGCAGCTTAGTTGTTTGGGGGCGCGGTGAGACCCAGTACTTC	CASSLVVWGRGETQYF
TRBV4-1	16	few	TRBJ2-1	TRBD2	TGCGCCAGCAGCCGGGGGACTAGCGGGTCCCTCCAGGAGCAGTTCTTC	CASSRGTSGSLQEQFF
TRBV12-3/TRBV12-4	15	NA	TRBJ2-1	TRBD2	TGTGCCAGCAGTACGGGACTAGCGGGAGCGGGTGAGCAGTTCTTC	CASSTGLAGAGEQFF
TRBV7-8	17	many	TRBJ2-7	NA	TGTGCCAGCAGCTTAGCCGTTTCCGGACAGATCGCCTACGAGCAGTACTTC	CASSLAVSGQIAYEQYF
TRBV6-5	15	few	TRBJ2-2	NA	TGTGCCAGCAGTTACTCGCTTGGTACGGGCGGGGAGCTGTTTTTT	CASSYSLGTGGELFF
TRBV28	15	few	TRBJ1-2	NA	TGTGCCAGCAGTTCCCCGACAGGCCAGGGTTATGGCTACACCTTC	CASSSPTGQGYGYTF
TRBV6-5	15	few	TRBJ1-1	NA	TGTGCCAGCAGTTACTCGAGCCGGGGAGGAACTGAAGCTTTCTTT	CASSYSSRGGTEAFF